These 4 T cell receptor beta chains originate from one sample sequenced in a study of shared clonotypes between healthy human individuals. Generated by immunoSEQ multiplex PCR, the TCRdb table keeps only in-frame clones and is missing some. The repertoire includes roughly 1 million clones, about 75% of them detected once, and over 1.3% sits in the top ten. Sequencing used memory CD4+ T cells sorted from blood. Subset denoted: CD45RA-negative fraction. The receptor set was obtained from a young man in good health.

The chain uses TRBV5-1 and TRBJ1-3, with D perhaps matching TRBD1 (6 bases). This CDR3 has 15 amino acids. The germline V gene has CDR1 SGHRS and CDR2 YFSETQ. The V end lost 4 bases, the J end lost 9 bases, and 20 bases lay between the germline ends. The CDR3: CASSQDRDKPITIYF. The CDR3 nucleotides are TGCGCCAGCAGCCAGGACCGGGACAAACCTATCACCATATATTTT.

V gene TRBV2 combines with J gene TRBJ2-3; a weak D match, TRBD1 (6 bases). The V gene lost 6 bases and the J gene lost 3 bases, with 16 bases spanning the gap. Germline-derived CDR1 and CDR2 are SNHLY and FYNNEI. CDR3 length equals 15 residues. The CDR3 region is CASRKQGPPTDTQYF. The DNA for the CDR3 is TGTGCCAGCAGGAAACAGGGTCCTCCAACAGATACGCAGTATTTT. The complete variable domain, with remaining parts taken from reference TRBV2 and TRBJ2-3, reads EPEVTQTPSHQVTQMGQEVILRCVPISNHLYFYWYRQILGQKVEFLVSFYNNEISEKSEIFDDQFSVERPDGSNFTLKIRSTKLEDSAMYFCASRKQGPPTDTQYFGPGTRLTVL.

This chain uses TRBV15 with TRBJ2-5, with TRBD1 matching over 8 bases. This CDR3 has 14 amino acids. CDR1 and CDR2 (germline): LNHNV, YYDKDF (reference sequence). The ends lost 6 bases at V and 5 bases at J; junction bases unmatched: 8. The CDR3 loop reads CATSNSGGAETQYF. DNA for the CDR3: TGTGCCACCAGTAACTCAGGGGGCGCGGAGACCCAGTACTTC.

This chain uses TRBV28 with TRBJ1-2; 7 bases are a match to TRBD1. This CDR3 has 16 residues. Germline V gives CDR1 MDHEN, CDR2 SYDVKM. After removal of 6 bases from V and 8 bases from J, the junction contained 18 bases not matched to a gene. Here the CDR3 DNA reads TGTGCCAGCAGCACGACAGGGATGGGGAACGGGAGGGGCTACACCTTC. It translates to CASSTTGMGNGRGYTF.